The 26 T cell receptor beta chains below all came from one sample that was sequenced in a study of blood T cell repertoires in COVID-19. Sequencing was performed with immunoSEQ multiplex PCR; in TCRdb, only in-frame clones are kept and a portion is missing. The sample includes roughly 49,000 clones, around 85% of them seen just once. Sequenced: peripheral blood. The receptors stem from a man in his fifties or sixties with active COVID-19.

The rearrangement links TRBV5-1 to TRBJ1-1; the D gene is possibly TRBD1 (5 bases). V was shortened by 5 bases and J by 1 base, with 9 bases between the two germline ends. The germline V gene has CDR1 SGHRS and CDR2 YFSETQ. CDR3 length: 13 amino acids. This CDR3 is CASRPRGNTEAFF. CDR3 bases: TGCGCCAGCAGGCCTAGGGGGAACACTGAAGCTTTCTTT.

The chain combines TRBV7-9 with TRBJ2-3, with D perhaps TRBD2 (6 bases). V was clipped by 6 bases and J by 4 bases, with 14 bases between them. Germline CDR1 and CDR2: SEHNR and FQNEAQ (reference sequence). The CDR3 is 14 amino acids. CDR3 sequence reads: CASRPLAGSDTQYF. The CDR3 bases are TGTGCCAGCAGACCACTTGCGGGGTCAGATACGCAGTATTTT.

This clone turned up a few times. The gene calls are TRBV12-3 or TRBV12-4 and TRBJ2-7; D is ambiguous. There are 13 residues in the CDR3. Trimming removed 4 bases from V and 2 bases from J, with 9 bases in between. The CDR3 DNA follows: TGTGCCAGCAGTTGGGCAAGCCCCTACGAGCAGTACTTC. Amino acids: CASSWASPYEQYF.

The rearrangement joins TRBV18 to TRBJ1-1, with a possible D match to TRBD1 (5 bases). This CDR3 comprises 11 residues. CDR1 is KGHSH and CDR2 is LQKENI in the germline V gene. With 3 bases removed from V and 10 bases from J, the gap between germline ends came to 9 bases. CDR3 sequence reads: CASSPLQGAFF. For the CDR3, the DNA is TGTGCCAGCTCACCTCTCCAGGGAGCTTTCTTT.

The gene calls are TRBV27 and TRBJ2-7; 7 nucleotides match TRBD1. V gave up 6 bases and J gave up 2 bases; unmatched junction bases: 4. Germline loops: CDR1 MNHEY, CDR2 SMNVEV (reference sequence). This CDR3 is built from 13 residues. CDR3 in DNA: TGTGCCAGCAGGAGACAGGGAACCTACGAGCAGTACTTC. Translation gives CASRRQGTYEQYF.

This chain joins TRBV7-9 and TRBJ2-3, with D maybe TRBD2 (5 bases). V dropped 2 bases and J dropped 2 bases, with 8 bases sitting between them. Germline-derived CDR1 and CDR2 are SEHNR and FQNEAQ (reference sequence). This CDR3 has 14 amino acids. The CDR3 region is CASSLFGNTDTQYF. DNA of the CDR3: TGTGCCAGCAGCTTATTCGGGAACACAGATACGCAGTATTTT.

For this clone: This sample includes further DNA sequences coding for the same CDR3. The chain has TRBV6-5 and TRBJ2-7; D perhaps matches TRBD2 (5 bases). Trimming cost V 0 bases and J 6 bases, with 12 bases left between them. The CDR3 runs to 14 residues. Germline lookup yields CDR1 MNHEY and CDR2 SVGAGI. CDR3 sequence: CASSYSTTGSEQYF. Here the CDR3 DNA reads TGTGCCAGCAGTTACTCCACGACGGGGTCCGAGCAGTACTTC.

V is TRBV27 and J is TRBJ2-3; 7 bases fit TRBD1. The CDR3 sequence is 18 residues long. Germline CDR1 and CDR2: MNHEY and SMNVEV (reference sequence). V lost 5 bases to trimming and J lost 0 bases; unmatched junction nucleotides: 14. The CDR3 DNA reads TGTGCCAGCAGTCCCAACGGACAGGTAGGGGGTAGCACAGATACGCAGTATTTT. Translation: CASSPNGQVGGSTDTQYF.

The chain joins TRBV10-2 to TRBJ1-2; the D is unclear. CDR3 size: 13 residues. Per germline, CDR1 WSHSY and CDR2 SAAADI. The V end lost 0 bases, the J end lost 8 bases, and 10 bases lay between the germline ends. Here the CDR3 reads CASSESMGVGYTF. The CDR3 nucleotides read TGCGCCAGCAGTGAGTCGATGGGAGTCGGCTACACCTTC.

V usage is TRBV29-1 and J usage is TRBJ2-5, with D possibly matching TRBD1 (6 bases). The CDR3 extends over 13 amino acids. With 7 bases removed from V and 1 base from J, the gap between germline ends came to 13 bases. CDR1 is SQVTM and CDR2 is ANQGSEA in the germline V gene. This CDR3 is CSAINRVQETQYF. The CDR3 bases are TGCAGCGCGATAAACAGGGTCCAAGAGACCCAGTACTTC.

There are a few counts of this clone. The rearrangement uses TRBV19 and TRBJ1-2; no clear D. Trimming took 3 bases from V and 0 from J, leaving 11 bases between them. CDR3 length: 15 amino acids. Germline V gene sequence: CDR1 LNHDA, CDR2 SQIVND (reference sequence). The CDR3, as DNA: TGTGCCAGTAGTATTCGTAGAGTCTCTAACTATGGCTACACCTTC. Its translation: CASSIRRVSNYGYTF.

The V gene is TRBV3-1 (or the pseudogene TRBV3-2), the J gene TRBJ1-6; tentatively, D is TRBD1 (5 bases). The V end lost 0 bases, the J end lost 13 bases, and 7 bases lay between the germline ends. This CDR3 spans 12 amino acids. CDR1 LGHDT and CDR2 YNNKEL come from the germline V gene (reference sequence). The CDR3 DNA is TGTGCCAGCAGCCAAGACCGGGGGCCCCTCCACTTT. It translates to CASSQDRGPLHF.

The CDR3 nucleotides read TGTGCCAGCAGTCCACTTATGAACACTGAAGCTTTCTTT. The encoded protein is CASSPLMNTEAFF. The chain couples TRBV27 to TRBJ1-1, with D unclear. CDR1 MNHEY and CDR2 SMNVEV come from the germline V gene (reference sequence). Deletions cut 5 bases from V and 0 bases from J, with 7 bases between. CDR3 length: 13 amino acids.

The V and J genes are TRBV24-1 and TRBJ2-3, with 10 bases fitting TRBD2. V lost 5 bases and J lost 5; bases outside the gene matches: 6. The CDR3 length is 15 residues. Looked up from germline, CDR1 is KGHDR and CDR2 is SFDVKD. The CDR3 here is CATSAATSGVDTQYF. The CDR3, as DNA: TGTGCCACCAGTGCCGCAACTAGCGGGGTAGATACGCAGTATTTT.

The chain recombines TRBV18 with TRBJ1-1; D remains unclear. CDR3 size: 14 residues. V lost 4 bases and J 6 bases, leaving 15 bases between the germline ends. In germline, CDR1 is KGHSH, CDR2 LQKENI. The CDR3 loop is CASSQTWGSAEAFF. The CDR3 DNA reads TGTGCCAGCTCACAGACCTGGGGTAGCGCTGAAGCTTTCTTT.

This chain connects TRBV7-9 to TRBJ2-7; D gene uncertain. Trimming shortened V by 5 bases and J by 3 bases, and 8 bases separated the two germline ends. The CDR3 extends over 12 amino acids. CDR1 and CDR2 from the germline V gene are SEHNR and FQNEAQ (reference sequence). The CDR3 DNA reads TGTGCCAGCAGCCCGTCAGGCTACGAGCAGTACTTC. Amino acid sequence: CASSPSGYEQYF.

In its sample, this clone was seen a few times. The V call is TRBV4-1, the J call TRBJ1-2, with 8 bases that match TRBD1. V trimming: 5 bases; J trimming: 6 bases; junction bases outside the gene matches: 8. Germline assignment: CDR1 MGHRA and CDR2 YSYEKL. The CDR3 is 14 amino acids. The CDR3 DNA reads as TGCGCCAGCAGCTCCCGGACAGGGAACCATGGCTACACCTTC. Its protein product is CASSSRTGNHGYTF.

The V and J genes are TRBV7-9 and TRBJ1-5; 7 bases line up with TRBD1. Per germline, CDR1 SEHNR and CDR2 FQNEAQ (reference sequence). V trimming: 5 bases; J trimming: 2 bases; junction bases outside the gene matches: 6. There are 15 residues in the CDR3. For the CDR3, the DNA is TGTGCCAGCAGCCCAGGGGGTTTCGGCAATCAGCCCCAGCATTTT. Amino acids: CASSPGGFGNQPQHF.

The chain couples TRBV28 to TRBJ1-6; tentatively, D is TRBD1 (5 bases). Trimming stripped 3 bases from V and 7 bases from J, with 19 bases between. The CDR3 totals 17 residues. CDR1 MDHEN and CDR2 SYDVKM come from the germline V gene. The CDR3 spells CASSFQGQGEPNSPLHF. The DNA of the CDR3 is TGTGCCAGCAGTTTTCAAGGCCAGGGCGAACCAAATTCACCCCTCCACTTT.

The chain employs TRBV5-5 and TRBJ2-3; tentative D call: TRBD2 (6 bases). Trimming took off 1 base at V and 0 bases at J, with 9 bases between the two ends. CDR1 is SGHKS, CDR2 YYEKEE, per germline (reference sequence). The CDR3 runs to 15 residues. CDR3 sequence: CASSLTLASTDTQYF. CDR3 DNA: TGTGCCAGCAGCTTGACACTAGCTAGCACAGATACGCAGTATTTT.

The rearrangement links TRBV21-1 to TRBJ1-2; TRBD1 is taken as the D call from the table, unchecked against the DNA. TRBV21-1 is designated a pseudogene. The CDR3 sequence is 13 residues long. The CDR3 here is CASSNKGGDGYTF. The CDR3 DNA sequence: TGTGCCAGCAGCAATAAAGGGGGAGATGGCTACACCTTC.

This clone occurred a few times. The chain couples TRBV27 to TRBJ2-1; 7 nucleotides line up with TRBD2. Per the germline V gene, CDR1 is MNHEY and CDR2 is SMNVEV (reference sequence). Unmatched junction bases numbered 7, after V lost 5 bases and J lost 0 bases. This CDR3 region has 16 residues. The CDR3 here is CASSPLGGGSYNEQFF. The CDR3 coding sequence is TGTGCCAGCAGTCCCTTGGGGGGGGGCTCCTACAATGAGCAGTTCTTC.

About this clone: The sample holds other DNA sequences that translate to the same CDR3. The chain couples TRBV6-5 to TRBJ1-1; D is possibly TRBD1 (6 bases). Per germline, CDR1 MNHEY and CDR2 SVGAGI. Trimming left V 6 bases short and J 2 bases short, with 10 bases between. The CDR3 spans 13 residues. The CDR3 DNA sequence: TGTGCCAGCAGCCCACAGGGAAACACTGAAGCTTTCTTT. Amino acids: CASSPQGNTEAFF.

The chain is built from TRBV5-5 and TRBJ2-7; TRBD1 matches at 8 bases. V shed 1 base, J shed 1 base, and the junction held 10 bases outside the gene matches. The CDR3 has 17 residues. CDR1 SGHKS and CDR2 YYEKEE come from the germline V gene (reference sequence). The CDR3 protein is CASSLRLRQGASYEQYF. The CDR3 region has the DNA TGTGCCAGCAGCTTGAGGCTGCGGCAGGGGGCTTCCTACGAGCAGTACTTC.

The chain has TRBV24-1 and TRBJ2-7; 8 nucleotides line up with TRBD1. V was pared by 9 bases and J by 4 bases, with 7 bases of the junction left unmatched. This CDR3 is built from 13 residues. Germline V gene data show CDR1 as KGHDR and CDR2 as SFDVKD. CDR3 DNA: TGTGCCACCGCAGGGGGCGCGAATTACGAGCAGTACTTC. Residues: CATAGGANYEQYF.

The gene calls are TRBV7-9 and TRBJ2-2, with TRBD2 matching over 8 bases. The CDR3 totals 17 residues. Germline V gene sequence: CDR1 SEHNR, CDR2 FQNEAQ (reference sequence). With 6 bases clipped from V and 7 bases from J, the junction kept 16 bases outside the gene matches. Written as DNA, the CDR3 is TGTGCCAGCAGACGAGGGGACGGCGGGGGGACGGACGGGGAGCTGTTTTTT. This sequence encodes CASRRGDGGGTDGELFF.